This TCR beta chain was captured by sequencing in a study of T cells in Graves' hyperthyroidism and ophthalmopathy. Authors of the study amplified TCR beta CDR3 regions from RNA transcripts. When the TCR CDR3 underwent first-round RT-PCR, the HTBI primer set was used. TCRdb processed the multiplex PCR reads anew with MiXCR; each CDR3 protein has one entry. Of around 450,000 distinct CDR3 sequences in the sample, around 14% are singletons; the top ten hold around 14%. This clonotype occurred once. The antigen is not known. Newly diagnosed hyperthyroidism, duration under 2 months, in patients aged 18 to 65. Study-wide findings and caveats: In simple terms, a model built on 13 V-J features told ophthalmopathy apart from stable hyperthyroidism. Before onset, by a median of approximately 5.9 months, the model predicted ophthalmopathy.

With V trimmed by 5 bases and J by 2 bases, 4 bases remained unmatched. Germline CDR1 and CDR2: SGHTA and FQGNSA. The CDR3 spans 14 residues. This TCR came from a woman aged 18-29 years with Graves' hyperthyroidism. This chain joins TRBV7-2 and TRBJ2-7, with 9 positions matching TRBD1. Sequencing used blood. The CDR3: CASSKYRGPYEQYF. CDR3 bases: TGTGCCAGCAGCAAATACAGGGGGCCCTACGAGCAGTACTTC.